The present T cell receptor (beta chain) was sequenced within a study of CD8+ T cells in alopecia areata. Findings and limits, study-wide: Having one nonresponder leaves uncertain how baseline CD8+ expansion relates to response.

Sequencing templates came from extracted RNA that was reverse transcribed into cDNA. Clones were read by immunoSEQ multiplex PCR, and TCRdb kept only the in-frame ones, dropping some. The repertoire consists of under 350,000 clones, with roughly 64% occurring once and the leading ten covering around 1.8%. This clone was detected a few times. Antigen specificity is unknown. Regarding treatment: oral pan-JAK inhibitor, 5-10 mg twice daily. Deletions cut 4 bases from V and 0 bases from J, with 14 bases between. Germline values: CDR1 SGDLS, CDR2 YYNGEE. The CDR3 covers 16 residues. The source was CD4+ T cells sorted from blood, collected at week 24, from a patient treated with tofacitinib. This chain connects TRBV9 to TRBJ1-3; weak D call: TRBD1 (5 bases). This TCR was recovered from a human donor with alopecia areata. CDR3 residues: CASSPRRGYSGNTIYF. The CDR3 DNA reads as TGTGCCAGCAGCCCCCGTAGGGGATACTCTGGAAACACCATATATTTT.